This T cell receptor beta chain was retrieved from a study of blood T cell repertoires in COVID-19 (TCRdb year 2020). Study-level background: Collaborator samples came from the United States, Italy and Spain and covered acute and convalescent phases of COVID-19. The material from the prospective study consisted of cDNA or gDNA derived from T cells, B-cell-depleted T cells, or PBMCs. The dataset comprised deeply sampled blood TCRbeta repertoires from subjects exposed to, actively infected with, or recovered from COVID-19. A freely available public database, intended as a resource for researchers studying the immune response to SARS-CoV-2, is where the repertoires were released. The samples were drawn from the first 160 participants of the ongoing ImmuneRACE study and from 1,200 or so subjects provided by 6 global collaborators. Nearly every sample came with metadata listing a de-identified subject ID, COVID-19 status, age in years and sex. Where HLA class I and class II types were available, the types were taken from metadata supplied by the sample provider, not from assay-based typing. The investigation overall reported the following: How much clinical and demographic metadata was included differed by source and by participant, and the metadata was provided uncurated.

Each collaborating institution followed its own protocols to collect whole blood in K2EDTA tubes. For TCRbeta analysis, collaborators shipped samples in one of three forms: frozen whole blood, isolated PBMCs, or DNA extracted from either of those sample types. TCRbeta CDR3 regions were amplified from genomic DNA by means of the immunoSEQ Assay, a bias-controlled multiplex PCR. Turning to the authors' computational methods: Nucleated cell counts per sample were estimated from amplification of reference gene primers within the assay. To quantify the absolute abundance of each unique TCRbeta CDR3 rearrangement, sequence reads were collapsed and filtered. For each sample, productive Simpson clonality was calculated as the square root of Simpson's diversity index across productive rearrangements. TCRdb retrieved this table from immuneACCESS and kept in-frame rearrangements only. Not all clones are present; in checked studies, unresolved V genes account for under half, and no reason is known for the remainder. V, J and clone size are taken as reported in that table, and D and trimming were inferred from the DNA itself. This sample comprises 99,000 or so clones, about 80% of them detected only once. The ten largest clones add up to roughly a fifth of the sample.

Remarks on this clone: No antigen is known for it. Within one base of it there is no much larger clone, and no base qualities were kept.

V is clipped by 1 base and J by 2 bases, and the sequence between their germline boundaries is 12 bases long. CDR1 and CDR2 are drawn from the germline V gene (reference sequence): LNHNV, YYDKDF. The CDR3 runs 15 amino acids, cysteine and phenylalanine included. Only CDR3 DNA is held: 45 bases, read in frame from base 1. The clonotype was recovered from a woman in her sixties or seventies with acute or convalescent COVID-19. Sequencing used peripheral blood. In this chain, TRBV15 is recombined with TRBJ2-7; a weak D assignment points to TRBD1 (5 bases agree). In nucleotide form, the sequence is TGTGCCACCAGCAGAGGCGTTGACAGTCCCTACGAGCAGTACTTC. Translated, this gives CATSRGVDSPYEQYF.